Below are 23 T cell receptor beta chains sequenced from a single sample in a study of early T cells in non-severe SARS-CoV-2 infection. TCRdb recomputed calls from the 5' RACE reads with MiXCR, one row per CDR3 protein. The data show 55,000 or so distinct CDR3 sequences, 6.6% seen once. Sequenced here: whole blood, sampled at baseline. These receptors were obtained from an adult who was a healthcare worker with PCR-confirmed SARS-CoV-2 infection or an uninfected control (not recorded which).

The sample holds many counts of this clonotype. The V gene is TRBV11-2, the J gene TRBJ2-5, with 12 bases aligning to TRBD2. CDR1 and CDR2 from the germline V gene are SGHAT and FQNNGV. The CDR3 consists of 15 residues. V shed 5 bases and J 4 bases; nucleotides not matched to a gene: 5. The CDR3, as DNA: TGTGCCAGCAGCCTACTAGCGGGGGGAGGAGAGACCCAGTACTTC. Protein product: CASSLLAGGGETQYF.

This clonotype was counted between two and nine times. This sequence joins TRBV28 and TRBJ1-2; TRBD1 might be the D (5 bases). This CDR3 contains 15 residues. Per germline, CDR1 MDHEN and CDR2 SYDVKM. V lost 5 bases and J lost 4, with 17 bases in between. CDR3 sequence (DNA): TGTGCCAGCAGTCCCTATCCGATTGGGGGCTATGGCTACACCTTC. This translates into CASSPYPIGGYGYTF.

This clonotype has ten or more counts. This chain joins TRBV5-6 and TRBJ2-5; D perhaps matches TRBD2 (5 bases). CDR3 length equals 14 residues. The germline CDR1 and CDR2 sequences are SGHDT and YYEEEE. V lost 7 bases, J lost 0 bases, and 13 bases lay in between. In nucleotides, the CDR3 is TGTGCCAGCCACAATAGGGAGTACCAAGAGACCCAGTACTTC. Translation gives CASHNREYQETQYF.

The chain is built from TRBV6-5 and TRBJ2-1; D unclear. Germline lookup yields CDR1 MNHEY and CDR2 SVGAGI. CDR3 length: 17 amino acids. Trimming took off 0 bases at V and 3 bases at J, with 15 bases between the two ends. DNA for the CDR3: TGTGCCAGCAGTTACTCGCTAGTGTCAGATTTCTACAATGAGCAGTTCTTC. Its protein is CASSYSLVSDFYNEQFF.

This clonotype was picked up many times. This rearrangement joins TRBV27 to TRBJ2-1; 8 nucleotides agree with TRBD1. This CDR3 spans 13 amino acids. Germline CDR1 and CDR2: MNHEY and SMNVEV (reference sequence). J lost 7 bases, V lost 5 bases, and 4 bases had no gene match. Written as DNA, the CDR3 is TGTGCCAGCAGTCGACAGGGGAGGAATGAGCAGTTCTTC. It encodes CASSRQGRNEQFF.

The chain employs TRBV6-2 or TRBV6-3 and TRBJ2-7, with D possibly being TRBD1 (6 bases). V lost 2 bases, J lost 5 bases, and 13 bases lay in between. The CDR3 has 14 residues. Germline V gene data show CDR1 as MNHEY and CDR2 as SVGEGT. The CDR3: CASSYGQGLHEQYF. CDR3 bases: TGTGCCAGCAGTTACGGCCAGGGGTTACACGAGCAGTACTTC.

This clonotype occurred a few times. The V gene is TRBV10-3, the J gene TRBJ2-1; either TRBD1 or TRBD2 may supply D (6 bases each). Germline V gene data show CDR1 as ENHRY and CDR2 as SYGVKD. This CDR3 has 14 residues. Trimming stripped 4 bases from V and 4 bases from J, with 11 bases between. The CDR3 protein is CAISGGAEYNEQFF. The CDR3 region has the DNA TGTGCCATCAGTGGGGGGGCGGAATACAATGAGCAGTTCTTC.

V usage is TRBV7-9 and J usage is TRBJ2-7; D not resolved. CDR1 is SEHNR and CDR2 is FQNEAQ in the germline V gene (reference sequence). The V gene lost 5 bases and the J gene lost 7 bases, with 9 bases spanning the gap. The CDR3 has 11 residues. The CDR3: CASSVYGEQYF. CDR3 bases: TGTGCCAGCAGCGTTTACGGAGAGCAGTACTTC.

There are many counts of this clonotype. V and J are TRBV7-2 and TRBJ2-5; 8 bases line up with TRBD2. Germline V lookup: CDR1 SGHTA, CDR2 FQGNSA. With V trimmed by 4 bases and J by 6 bases, 7 bases remained unmatched. There are 14 residues in the CDR3. The DNA of the CDR3 is TGTGCCAGCAGCTCGCGGGGGGACGAAAAGACCCAGTACTTC. Its protein is CASSSRGDEKTQYF.

The table lists this clonotype with many counts. The J gene is TRBJ2-3, the V gene TRBV4-3; perhaps TRBD2 as D (7 bases). CDR1 and CDR2 (germline): LGHNA, YSLEER. The CDR3 is 16 residues long. The V gene lost 1 base and the J gene lost 0 bases, with 11 bases spanning the gap. The DNA for the CDR3 is TGCGCCAGCAGCCAAGGGGCGGGGGCTAGCACAGATACGCAGTATTTT. Its translation is CASSQGAGASTDTQYF.

This clonotype appeared a few times. The CDR3 coding sequence is TGTGCCAGCAGTGAAACCAAGGGACGGGTAAAGGAGGAAAAACTGTTTTTT. It is translated as CASSETKGRVKEEKLFF. The V and J genes are TRBV6-4 and TRBJ1-4, with D tentatively TRBD1 (5 bases). This CDR3 contains 17 residues. Trimming pared 3 bases from V and 8 bases from J, leaving 22 bases between. Germline CDR1 reads MRHNA; CDR2 reads SNTAGT.

The chain links TRBV20-1 to TRBJ2-3; 9 bases map to TRBD2. Germline CDR1 reads DFQATT; CDR2 reads SNEGSKA (reference sequence). V lost 1 base, J lost 0 bases, and 11 bases stayed unmatched. The CDR3 has 18 amino acids. The DNA for the CDR3 is TGCAGTGCTAGAGTCCCAGCGGGGGGACGTATAAGCACAGATACGCAGTATTTT. Its protein product is CSARVPAGGRISTDTQYF.

This chain links TRBV7-8 with TRBJ2-2, with 8 bases aligning to TRBD1. CDR1 is SGHVS, CDR2 FQNEAQ, per germline. Trimming removed 5 bases from V and 5 bases from J; junction bases left unmatched: 7. The CDR3 length is 15 residues. The CDR3 DNA is TGTGCCAGCAGCCCGAGGACAGGGAGGACCGGGGAGCTGTTTTTT. Its protein is CASSPRTGRTGELFF.

This clonotype rates as large. The J gene is TRBJ2-2, the V gene TRBV28, with a possible D match to TRBD2 (5 bases). The germline gives CDR1 MDHEN, CDR2 SYDVKM. The CDR3 runs 13 residues. Between the trimmed V and J ends, which lost 4 bases and 6 bases, there was a span of 9 bases. The CDR3 spells CASSSRGSGELFF. The CDR3 DNA is TGTGCCAGCAGTTCAAGAGGGTCCGGGGAGCTGTTTTTT.

This clonotype was detected many times. The V and J genes are TRBV4-3 and TRBJ2-3; 7 bases are a match to TRBD2. V gave up 8 bases and J gave up 0 bases; unmatched junction bases: 5. Germline V CDR1 and CDR2: LGHNA, YSLEER. The CDR3 spans 14 residues. The chain's CDR3 is CASLGGNSTDTQYF. CDR3 bases: TGCGCCAGCCTCGGGGGGAATAGCACAGATACGCAGTATTTT.

This chain links TRBV4-3 with TRBJ2-6, with no clear D. The CDR3 runs 17 residues. Trimming left V 0 bases short and J 0 bases short, with 9 bases between. Germline assignment: CDR1 LGHNA and CDR2 YSLEER. The CDR3 reads CASSQEMSASGANVLTF. In nucleotides, the CDR3 is TGCGCCAGCAGCCAAGAAATGTCAGCCTCTGGGGCCAACGTCCTGACTTTC.

This clonotype has at least ten counts. V usage is TRBV12-3 or TRBV12-4 and J usage is TRBJ2-7; 11 bases map to TRBD1. The V and J ends lost 3 bases and 3 bases, in that order; junction bases with no gene match: 7. There are 16 residues in the CDR3. The CDR3 DNA is TGTGCCAGCAGTTTCGGGACAGGGGGATCCTACTACGAGCAGTACTTC. The encoded protein is CASSFGTGGSYYEQYF.

Many counts were recorded for this clonotype. V gene TRBV6-5 combines with J gene TRBJ1-2, with 7 nucleotides matching TRBD1. The length of the CDR3 is 17 residues. J gave up 3 bases and V 5 bases, and 15 bases lay outside the gene matches. Germline V gives CDR1 MNHEY, CDR2 SVGAGI. The CDR3 bases are TGTGCCAGCAGTCTCGGACTACAGGGGATCGGATACTATGGCTACACCTTC. Translation: CASSLGLQGIGYYGYTF.

The chain carries TRBV27 and TRBJ2-5, with TRBD1 identical over 7 bases. The trim removed 0 bases at V and 0 bases at J, leaving 7 bases unmatched. Germline CDR1 MNHEY, CDR2 SMNVEV (reference sequence). This CDR3 is built from 17 residues. CDR3 in DNA: TGTGCCAGCAGTTTATCGCCCCCGGGACAGTACCAAGAGACCCAGTACTTC. This translates into CASSLSPPGQYQETQYF.

This clonotype showed up just a few times. The V and J genes are TRBV20-1 and TRBJ2-7; a weak D match, TRBD1 (6 bases). Germline CDR1 reads DFQATT; CDR2 reads SNEGSKA (reference sequence). Trimming cost V 4 bases and J 6 bases, with 25 bases left between them. The CDR3 is 16 amino acids. CDR3 sequence: CSANGYGGYPEGEQYF. The CDR3 DNA reads as TGCAGTGCTAACGGGTATGGGGGCTACCCTGAGGGCGAGCAGTACTTC.

There are a few counts of this clonotype. The gene calls are TRBV7-2 and TRBJ2-1; TRBD2 aligns across 7 bases. Germline V gene lookup returns CDR1 SGHTA and CDR2 FQGNSA. V trimming: 5 bases; J trimming: 6 bases; junction bases outside the gene matches: 7. CDR3 length: 14 amino acids. CDR3 nucleotides: TGTGCCAGCAGCCCACCGTCGGGGGGCAATGAGCAGTTCTTC. This sequence encodes CASSPPSGGNEQFF.

This clonotype was recorded many times. The chain recombines TRBV11-2 with TRBJ1-1, with 10 bases identical to TRBD1. The CDR3 runs to 16 residues. The germline gives CDR1 SGHAT, CDR2 FQNNGV. V lost 6 bases, J lost 1 base, and 8 bases stayed unmatched. Here the CDR3 reads CASSSGGQGRNTEAFF. The CDR3 nucleotides are TGTGCCAGCAGTTCAGGGGGACAGGGGAGGAACACTGAAGCTTTCTTT.

Concerning this clonotype itself: This may arise from a read error, as a much more abundant clone is one base away. The chain recombines TRBV20-1 with TRBJ2-7; 8 nucleotides line up with TRBD1. The length of the CDR3 is 13 residues. Germline loops: CDR1 DFQATT, CDR2 SNEGSKA (reference sequence). DNA of the CDR3: TGCAGTGCCTTTACAGGGGGTCTCTACAAGCAGTACTTC. Its translation: CSAFTGGLYKQYF.